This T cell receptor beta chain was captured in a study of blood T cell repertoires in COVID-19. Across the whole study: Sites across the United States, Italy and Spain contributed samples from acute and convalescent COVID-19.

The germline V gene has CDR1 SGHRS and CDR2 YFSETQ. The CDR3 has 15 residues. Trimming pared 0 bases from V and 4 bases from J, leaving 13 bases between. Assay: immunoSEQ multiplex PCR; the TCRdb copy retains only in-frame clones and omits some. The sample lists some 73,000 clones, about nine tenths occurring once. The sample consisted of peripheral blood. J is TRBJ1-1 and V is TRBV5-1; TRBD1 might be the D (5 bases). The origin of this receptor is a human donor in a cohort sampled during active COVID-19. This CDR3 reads CASSLAGGLSTEAFF. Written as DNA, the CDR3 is TGCGCCAGCAGCTTGGCCGGGGGGTTGAGCACTGAAGCTTTCTTT.